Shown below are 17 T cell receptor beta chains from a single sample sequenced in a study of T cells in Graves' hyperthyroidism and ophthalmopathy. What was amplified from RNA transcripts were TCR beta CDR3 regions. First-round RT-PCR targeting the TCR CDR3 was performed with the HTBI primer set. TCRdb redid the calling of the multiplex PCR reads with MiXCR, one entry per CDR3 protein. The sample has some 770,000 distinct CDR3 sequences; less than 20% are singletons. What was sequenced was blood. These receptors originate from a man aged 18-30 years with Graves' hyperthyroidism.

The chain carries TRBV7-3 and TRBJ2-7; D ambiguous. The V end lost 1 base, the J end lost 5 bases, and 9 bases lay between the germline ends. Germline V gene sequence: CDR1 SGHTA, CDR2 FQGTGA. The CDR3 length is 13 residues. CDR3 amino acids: CASSLIVGNEQYF. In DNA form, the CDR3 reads TGTGCCAGCAGCTTAATAGTGGGGAACGAGCAGTACTTC.

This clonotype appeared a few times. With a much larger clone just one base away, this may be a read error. CDR3 protein: CSATGTSGSSYEQYF. In nucleotides, the CDR3 is TGCAGTGCTACCGGGACTAGCGGGAGCTCCTACGAGCAGTACTTC. The V gene is TRBV20-1, the J gene TRBJ2-7; 14 bases align to TRBD2. The germline V gene encodes CDR1 DFQATT and CDR2 SNEGSKA (reference sequence). The trim removed 4 bases at V and 0 bases at J, leaving 2 bases unmatched. The CDR3 extends over 15 amino acids.

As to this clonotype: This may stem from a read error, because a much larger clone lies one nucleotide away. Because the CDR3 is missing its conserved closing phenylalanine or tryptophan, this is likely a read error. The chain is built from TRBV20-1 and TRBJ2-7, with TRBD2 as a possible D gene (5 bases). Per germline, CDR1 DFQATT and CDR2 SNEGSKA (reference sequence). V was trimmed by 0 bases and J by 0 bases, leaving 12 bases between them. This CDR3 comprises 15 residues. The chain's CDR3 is CSARDPAVSSYEQYL. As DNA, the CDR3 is TGCAGTGCTAGAGACCCAGCGGTGAGCTCCTACGAGCAGTACCTC.

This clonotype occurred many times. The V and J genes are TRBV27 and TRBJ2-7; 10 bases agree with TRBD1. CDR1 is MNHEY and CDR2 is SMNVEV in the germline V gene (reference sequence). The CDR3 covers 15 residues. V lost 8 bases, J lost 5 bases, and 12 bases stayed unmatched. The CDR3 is CASGTRQGASNEQYF. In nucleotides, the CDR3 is TGTGCCAGCGGTACAAGACAGGGGGCTTCCAACGAGCAGTACTTC.

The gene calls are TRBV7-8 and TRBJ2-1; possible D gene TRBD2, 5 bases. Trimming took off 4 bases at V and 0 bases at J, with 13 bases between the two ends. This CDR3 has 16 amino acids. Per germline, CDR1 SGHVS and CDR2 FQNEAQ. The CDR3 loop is CASSYHSGSSYNEQFF. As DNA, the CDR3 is TGTGCCAGCAGCTACCACAGCGGCAGCTCCTACAATGAGCAGTTCTTC.

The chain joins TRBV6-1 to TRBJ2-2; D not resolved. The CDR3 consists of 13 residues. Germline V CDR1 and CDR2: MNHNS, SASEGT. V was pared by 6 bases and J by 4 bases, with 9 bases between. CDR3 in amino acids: CASSPETTGELFF. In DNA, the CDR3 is TGTGCCAGCAGCCCCGAGACCACCGGGGAGCTGTTTTTT.

CDR3 protein: CASSVRVVGNTEAFF. The CDR3 nucleotides are TGTGCCAGCTCAGTAAGGGTGGTGGGGAACACTGAAGCTTTCTTT. V gene TRBV18 combines with J gene TRBJ1-1; D is undetermined. V lost 5 bases to trimming and J lost 1 base, with 14 bases between them. The CDR3 runs to 15 residues. The germline V gene has CDR1 KGHSH and CDR2 LQKENI.

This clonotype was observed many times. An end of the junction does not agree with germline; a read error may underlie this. The chain's CDR3 is CASSLDGYKSSYNEQFF. In DNA form, the CDR3 reads TGTGCCAGCAGCCTAGACGGCTACAAGAGCTCCTACAATGAGCAGTTCTTC. The gene calls are TRBV11-2 and TRBJ2-1, with D uncertain. This CDR3 is 17 amino acids long. Germline V gene data show CDR1 as SGHAT and CDR2 as FQNNGV.

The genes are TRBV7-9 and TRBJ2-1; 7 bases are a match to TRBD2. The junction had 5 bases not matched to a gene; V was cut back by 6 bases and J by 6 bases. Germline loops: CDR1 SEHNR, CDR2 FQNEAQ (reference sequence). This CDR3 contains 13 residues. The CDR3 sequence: CASRETSPNEQFF. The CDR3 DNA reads TGTGCCAGCAGGGAGACTAGCCCCAATGAGCAGTTCTTC.

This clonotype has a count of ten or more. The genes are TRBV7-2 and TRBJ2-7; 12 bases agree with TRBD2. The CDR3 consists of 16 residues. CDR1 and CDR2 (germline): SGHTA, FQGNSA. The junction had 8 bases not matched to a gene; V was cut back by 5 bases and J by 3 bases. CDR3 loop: CASSTLGTSGYYEQYF. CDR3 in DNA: TGTGCCAGCAGCACCCTCGGGACTAGCGGGTACTACGAGCAGTACTTC. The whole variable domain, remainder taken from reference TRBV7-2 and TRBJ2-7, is GAGVSQSPSNKVTEKGKDVELRCDPISGHTALYWYRQSLGQGLEFLIYFQGNSAPDKSGLPSDRFSAERTGGSVSTLTIQRTQQEDSAVYLCASSTLGTSGYYEQYFGPGTRLTVT.

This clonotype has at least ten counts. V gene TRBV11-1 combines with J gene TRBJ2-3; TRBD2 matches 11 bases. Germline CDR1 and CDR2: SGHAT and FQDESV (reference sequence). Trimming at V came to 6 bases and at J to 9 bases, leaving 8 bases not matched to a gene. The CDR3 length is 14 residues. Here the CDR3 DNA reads TGTGCCAGCAGGTCGGCTAGCGGGGGGATAACGCAGTATTTT. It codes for CASRSASGGITQYF.

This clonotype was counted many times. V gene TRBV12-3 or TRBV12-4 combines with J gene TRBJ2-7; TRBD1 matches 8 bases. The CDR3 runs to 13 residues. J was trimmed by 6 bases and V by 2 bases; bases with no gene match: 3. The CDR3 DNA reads TGTGCCAGCAGTTTACAGGGGGCAGGCGAGCAGTACTTC. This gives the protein CASSLQGAGEQYF.

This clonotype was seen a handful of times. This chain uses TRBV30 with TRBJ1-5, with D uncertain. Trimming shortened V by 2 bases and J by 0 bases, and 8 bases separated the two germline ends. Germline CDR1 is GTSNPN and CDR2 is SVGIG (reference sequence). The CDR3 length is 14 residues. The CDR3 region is CAWSHDISNQPQHF. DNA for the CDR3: TGTGCCTGGAGTCACGACATTAGCAATCAGCCCCAGCATTTT.

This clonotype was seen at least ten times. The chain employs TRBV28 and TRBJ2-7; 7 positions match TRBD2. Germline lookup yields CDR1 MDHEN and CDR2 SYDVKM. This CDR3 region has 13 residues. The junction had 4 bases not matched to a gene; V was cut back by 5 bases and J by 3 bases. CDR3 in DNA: TGTGCCAGCAGTCCGGGGGGACGCTACGAGCAGTACTTC. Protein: CASSPGGRYEQYF. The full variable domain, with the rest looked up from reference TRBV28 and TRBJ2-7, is DVKVTQSSRYLVKRTGEKVFLECVQDMDHENMFWYRQDPGLGLRLIYFSYDVKMKEKGDIPEGYSVSREKKERFSLILESASTNQTSMYLCASSPGGRYEQYFGPGTRLTVT.

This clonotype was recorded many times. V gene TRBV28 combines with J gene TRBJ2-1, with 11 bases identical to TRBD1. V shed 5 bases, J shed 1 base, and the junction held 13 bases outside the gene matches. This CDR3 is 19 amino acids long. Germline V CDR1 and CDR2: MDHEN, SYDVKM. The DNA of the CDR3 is TGTGCCAGCAGTAAAAGGACAGGGGGCGGAGCGGGTTCCTACAATGAGCAGTTCTTC. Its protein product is CASSKRTGGGAGSYNEQFF.

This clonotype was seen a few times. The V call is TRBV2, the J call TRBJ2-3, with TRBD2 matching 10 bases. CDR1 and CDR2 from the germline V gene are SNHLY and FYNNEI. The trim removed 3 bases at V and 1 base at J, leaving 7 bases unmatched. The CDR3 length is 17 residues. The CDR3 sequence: CASSEEREGIGTDTQYF. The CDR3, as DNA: TGTGCCAGCAGTGAGGAGCGGGAGGGAATAGGCACAGATACGCAGTATTTT.

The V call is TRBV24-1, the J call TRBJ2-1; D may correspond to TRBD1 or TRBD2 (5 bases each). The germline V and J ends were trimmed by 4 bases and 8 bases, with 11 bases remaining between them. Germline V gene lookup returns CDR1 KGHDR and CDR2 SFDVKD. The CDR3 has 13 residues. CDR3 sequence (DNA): TGTGCCACCAGTGACCCAGGGAGCCATGAGCAGTTCTTC. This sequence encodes CATSDPGSHEQFF.